This TCR beta chain was sequenced during a study of blood T cell repertoires in COVID-19. Study summary: The origin of the acute and convalescent COVID-19 samples was the United States, Italy and Spain.

The table came from immunoSEQ multiplex PCR; TCRdb's copy has only in-frame clones and leaves some out. The sample carries some 72,000 clones, around 89% recorded once. The sequence was obtained from a man between 60 and 75 years old with acute or convalescent COVID-19. Material: peripheral blood.

DNA of the CDR3: TGTGCCTGGAGCGCCTGGACAGGGAACTATGGCTACACCTTC. Translation gives CAWSAWTGNYGYTF. V usage is TRBV30 and J usage is TRBJ1-2; the match to TRBD1 covers 8 bases. CDR1 is GTSNPN, CDR2 SVGIG, per germline (reference sequence). This CDR3 region has 14 residues. With 3 bases clipped from V and 2 bases from J, the junction kept 5 bases outside the gene matches.